This TCR beta chain was documented in a study of breast tumors, draining lymph nodes, adjacent tissues. The table lists this clonotype with many counts. Antigen specificity is unknown. Germline V gives CDR1 SGHTA, CDR2 FQGNSA. Deletions cut 1 base from V and 8 bases from J, with 9 bases between. The CDR3 extends over 13 amino acids. Study conclusions and caveats: Tumor T cell lymph node origin was a supported hypothesis, not proven.

TCRdb re-derived calls from the multiplex PCR reads in MiXCR, one entry per CDR3 protein. The table has 200,000 or so distinct CDR3 sequences, around a third seen once. Axillary draining lymph nodes of breast cancer patients supplied the node samples. The receptor's source is a female donor with breast cancer. Some clones in this sample may be carry-over from other donors' samples. V usage is TRBV7-2 and J usage is TRBJ2-1, with D possibly matching TRBD2 (5 bases). Sequenced: axillary lymph node tissue. CDR3 sequence: CASSLGEWDEQFF. The CDR3, as DNA: TGTGCCAGCAGCTTAGGGGAGTGGGATGAGCAGTTCTTC.